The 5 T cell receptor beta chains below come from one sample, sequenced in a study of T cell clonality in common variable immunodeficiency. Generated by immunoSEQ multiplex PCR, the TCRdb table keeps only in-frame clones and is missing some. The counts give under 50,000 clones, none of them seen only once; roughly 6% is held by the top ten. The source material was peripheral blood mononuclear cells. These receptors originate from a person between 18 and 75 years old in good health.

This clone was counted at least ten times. Partial CDR3 DNA: TGTGCCAGCAGTCAAGGGTCGGGCACCGGGGAG. It encodes CASSQGSGTGE. The CDR3, in full, reads CASSQGSGTGELFF. The rearrangement joins TRBV6-1 to TRBJ2-2; no firm D call. The CDR3 end lies 3 residues beyond the end of the read and is filled in from the germline J gene. The CDR3 totals 14 residues. Trimming removed 5 bases at V and 4 bases at J, with 11 bases between. In germline, CDR1 is MNHNS, CDR2 SASEGT.

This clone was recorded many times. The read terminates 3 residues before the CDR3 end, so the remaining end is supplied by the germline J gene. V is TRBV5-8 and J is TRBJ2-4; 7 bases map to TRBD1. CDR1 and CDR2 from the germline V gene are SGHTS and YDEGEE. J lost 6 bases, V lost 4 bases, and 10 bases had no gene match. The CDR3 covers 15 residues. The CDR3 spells CASSLLGTAGNIQYF. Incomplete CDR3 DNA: TGTGCCAGCAGCCTCCTTGGGACAGCCGGAAACATT.

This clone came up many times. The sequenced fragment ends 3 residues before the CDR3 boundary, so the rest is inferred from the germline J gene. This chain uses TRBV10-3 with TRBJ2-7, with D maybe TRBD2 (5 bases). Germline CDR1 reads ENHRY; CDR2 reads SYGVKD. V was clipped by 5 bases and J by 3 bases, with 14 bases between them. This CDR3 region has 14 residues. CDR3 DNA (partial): TGTGCCATCAGTCCAAGTACTGAGGGCTACGAG. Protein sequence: CAISPSTEGYE. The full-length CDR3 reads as CAISPSTEGYEQYF.

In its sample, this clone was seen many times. The CDR3 region is CASSLLQGGNQPQHF. The DNA read from the CDR3 is TGTGCCAGCAGCTTACTACAGGGAGGCAATCAGCCC. The V gene is TRBV7-8, the J gene TRBJ1-5, with D maybe TRBD1 (6 bases). The CDR3 extends 3 residues past the end of the read, so its final part is completed from the germline J gene. This CDR3 has 15 residues. V lost 2 bases to trimming and J lost 2 bases, with 10 bases between them. The V gene's germline CDR1 is SGHVS and CDR2 FQNEAQ. The variable domain in full, completed from reference TRBV7-8 and TRBJ1-5, reads GAGVSQSPRYKVAKRGQDVALRCDPISGHVSLFWYQQALGQGPEFLTYFQNEAQLDKSGLPSDRFFAERPEGSVSTLKIQRTQQEDSAVYLCASSLLQGGNQPQHFGDGTRLSIL.

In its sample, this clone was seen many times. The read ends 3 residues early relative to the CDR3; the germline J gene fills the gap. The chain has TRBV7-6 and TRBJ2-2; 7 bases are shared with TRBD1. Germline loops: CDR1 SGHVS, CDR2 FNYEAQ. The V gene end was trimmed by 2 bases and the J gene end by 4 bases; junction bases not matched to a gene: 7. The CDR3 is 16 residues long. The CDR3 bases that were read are TGTGCCAGCAGCTTAAGGGACCGACAGGGCACCGGGGAG. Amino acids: CASSLRDRQGTGE. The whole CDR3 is CASSLRDRQGTGELFF. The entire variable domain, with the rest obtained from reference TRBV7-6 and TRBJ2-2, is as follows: GAGVSQSPRYKVTKRGQDVALRCDPISGHVSLYWYRQALGQGPEFLTYFNYEAQQDKSGLPNDRFSAERPEGSISTLTIQRTEQRDSAMYRCASSLRDRQGTGELFFGEGSRLTVL.